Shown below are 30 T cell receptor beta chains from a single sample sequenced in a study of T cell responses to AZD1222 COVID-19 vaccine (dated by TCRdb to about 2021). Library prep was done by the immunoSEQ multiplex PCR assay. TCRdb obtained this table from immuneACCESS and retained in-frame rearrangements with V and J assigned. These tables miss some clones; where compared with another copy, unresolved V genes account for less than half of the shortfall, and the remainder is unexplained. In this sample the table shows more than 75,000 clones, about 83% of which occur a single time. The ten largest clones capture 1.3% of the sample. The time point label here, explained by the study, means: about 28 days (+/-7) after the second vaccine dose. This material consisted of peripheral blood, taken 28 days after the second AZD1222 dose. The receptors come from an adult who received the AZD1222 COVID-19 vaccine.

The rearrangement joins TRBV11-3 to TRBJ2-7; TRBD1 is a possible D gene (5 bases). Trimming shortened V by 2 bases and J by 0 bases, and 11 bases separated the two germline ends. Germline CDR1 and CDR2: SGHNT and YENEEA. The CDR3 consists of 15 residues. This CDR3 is CASSLNPGPSYEQYF. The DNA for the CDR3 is TGTGCCAGCAGCTTAAACCCAGGGCCCTCCTACGAGCAGTACTTC.

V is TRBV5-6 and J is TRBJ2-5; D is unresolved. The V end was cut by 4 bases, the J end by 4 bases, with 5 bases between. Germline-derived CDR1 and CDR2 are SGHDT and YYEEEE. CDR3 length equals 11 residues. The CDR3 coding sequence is TGTGCCAGCAGCCGTTCAGAGACCCAGTACTTC. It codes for CASSRSETQYF.

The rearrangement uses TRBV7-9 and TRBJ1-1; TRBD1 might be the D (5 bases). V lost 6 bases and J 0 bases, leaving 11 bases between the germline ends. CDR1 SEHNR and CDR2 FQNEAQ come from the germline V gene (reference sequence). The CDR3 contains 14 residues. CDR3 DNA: TGTGCCAGCAGTGACAGACGTATGAACACTGAAGCTTTCTTT. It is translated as CASSDRRMNTEAFF.

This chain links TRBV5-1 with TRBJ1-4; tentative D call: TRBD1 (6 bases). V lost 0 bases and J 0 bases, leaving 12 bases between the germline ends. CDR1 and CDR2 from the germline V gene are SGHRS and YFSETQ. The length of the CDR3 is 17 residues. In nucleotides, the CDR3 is TGCGCCAGCAGCTTGGAGGGGGATACTGCAACTAATGAAAAACTGTTTTTT. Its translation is CASSLEGDTATNEKLFF.

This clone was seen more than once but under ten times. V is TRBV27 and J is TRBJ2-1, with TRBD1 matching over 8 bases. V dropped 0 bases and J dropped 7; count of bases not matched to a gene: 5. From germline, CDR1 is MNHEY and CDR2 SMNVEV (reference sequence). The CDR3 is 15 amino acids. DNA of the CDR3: TGTGCCAGCAGTTTATCGGTGGGGGACAGGAATGAGCAGTTCTTC. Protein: CASSLSVGDRNEQFF.

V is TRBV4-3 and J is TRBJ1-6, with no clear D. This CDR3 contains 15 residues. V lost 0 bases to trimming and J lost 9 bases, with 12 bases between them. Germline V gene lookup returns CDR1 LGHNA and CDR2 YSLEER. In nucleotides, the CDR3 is TGCGCCAGCAGCCAAGATCGAATTTGGCGTTCACCCCTCCACTTT. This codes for CASSQDRIWRSPLHF.

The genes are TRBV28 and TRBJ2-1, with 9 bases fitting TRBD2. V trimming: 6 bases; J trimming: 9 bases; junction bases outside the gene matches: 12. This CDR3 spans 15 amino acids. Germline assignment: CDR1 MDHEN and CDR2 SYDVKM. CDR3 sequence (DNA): TGTGCCAGCAGCCCCCTGGGCGGGAGGGTATCTGAGCAGTTCTTC. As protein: CASSPLGGRVSEQFF.

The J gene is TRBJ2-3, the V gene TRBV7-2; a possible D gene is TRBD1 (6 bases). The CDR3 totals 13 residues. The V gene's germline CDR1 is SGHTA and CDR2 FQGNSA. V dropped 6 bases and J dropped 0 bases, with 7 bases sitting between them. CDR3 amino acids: CASRQGSTDTQYF. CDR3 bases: TGTGCCAGCAGACAGGGAAGCACAGATACGCAGTATTTT. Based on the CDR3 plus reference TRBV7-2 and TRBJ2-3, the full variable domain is GAGVSQSPSNKVTEKGKDVELRCDPISGHTALYWYRQSLGQGLEFLIYFQGNSAPDKSGLPSDRFSAERTGGSVSTLTIQRTQQEDSAVYLCASRQGSTDTQYFGPGTRLTVL.

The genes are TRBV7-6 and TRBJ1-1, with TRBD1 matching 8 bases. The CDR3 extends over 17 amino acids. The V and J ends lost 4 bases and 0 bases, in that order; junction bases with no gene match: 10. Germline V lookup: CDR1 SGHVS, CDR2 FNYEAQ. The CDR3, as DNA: TGTGCCAGCAGCTCTAAGTTCCGACAGGGGATGAACACTGAAGCTTTCTTT. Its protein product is CASSSKFRQGMNTEAFF. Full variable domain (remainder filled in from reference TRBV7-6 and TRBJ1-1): GAGVSQSPRYKVTKRGQDVALRCDPISGHVSLYWYRQALGQGPEFLTYFNYEAQQDKSGLPNDRFSAERPEGSISTLTIQRTEQRDSAMYRCASSSKFRQGMNTEAFFGQGTRLTVV.

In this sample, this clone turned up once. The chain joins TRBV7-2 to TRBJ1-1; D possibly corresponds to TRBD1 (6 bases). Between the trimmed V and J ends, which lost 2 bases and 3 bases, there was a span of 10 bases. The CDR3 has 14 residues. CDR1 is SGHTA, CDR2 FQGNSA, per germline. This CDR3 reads CASSLIAGDTEAFF. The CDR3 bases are TGTGCCAGCAGCTTAATAGCAGGGGACACTGAAGCTTTCTTT.

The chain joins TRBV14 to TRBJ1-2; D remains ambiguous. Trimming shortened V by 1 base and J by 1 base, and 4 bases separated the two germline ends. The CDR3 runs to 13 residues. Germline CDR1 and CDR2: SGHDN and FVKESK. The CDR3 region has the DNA TGTGCCAGCAGCCAAGTTCTTAACTATGGCTACACCTTC. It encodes CASSQVLNYGYTF.

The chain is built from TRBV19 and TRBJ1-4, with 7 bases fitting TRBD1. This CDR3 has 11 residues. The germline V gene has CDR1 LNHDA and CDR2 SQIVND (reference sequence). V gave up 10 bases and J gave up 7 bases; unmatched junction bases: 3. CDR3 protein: CATGTAEKLFF. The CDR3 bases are TGTGCCACCGGGACAGCTGAAAAACTGTTTTTT.

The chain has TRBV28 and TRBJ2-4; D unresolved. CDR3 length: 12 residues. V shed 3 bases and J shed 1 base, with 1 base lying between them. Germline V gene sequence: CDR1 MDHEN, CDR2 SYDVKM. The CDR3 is CASSLAKNIQYF. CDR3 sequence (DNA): TGTGCCAGCAGTTTGGCCAAAAACATTCAGTACTTC.

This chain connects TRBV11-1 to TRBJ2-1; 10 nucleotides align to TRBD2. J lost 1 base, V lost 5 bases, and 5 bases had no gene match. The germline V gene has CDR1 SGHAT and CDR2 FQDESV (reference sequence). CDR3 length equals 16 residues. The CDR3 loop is CASSKRTSGSYNEQFF. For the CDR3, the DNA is TGTGCCAGCAGCAAACGGACTAGCGGTTCCTACAATGAGCAGTTCTTC.

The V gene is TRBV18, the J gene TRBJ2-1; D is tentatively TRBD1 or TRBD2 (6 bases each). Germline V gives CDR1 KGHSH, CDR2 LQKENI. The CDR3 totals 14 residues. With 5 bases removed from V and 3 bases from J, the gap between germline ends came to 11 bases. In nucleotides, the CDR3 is TGTGCCAGCTCAAAGGGGGACTTCTACAATGAGCAGTTCTTC. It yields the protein CASSKGDFYNEQFF.

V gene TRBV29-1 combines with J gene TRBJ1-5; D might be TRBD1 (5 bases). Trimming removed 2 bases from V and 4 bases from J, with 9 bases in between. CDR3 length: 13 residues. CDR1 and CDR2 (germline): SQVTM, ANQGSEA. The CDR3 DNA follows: TGCAGCGTTGAATTTGGGGGAAATCAGCCCCAGCATTTT. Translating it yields CSVEFGGNQPQHF.

CDR3 residues: CASSQDLRRGTSNQPQHF. CDR3 in DNA: TGCGCCAGCAGCCAAGATTTAAGGCGGGGGACAAGCAATCAGCCCCAGCATTTT. The V and J genes are TRBV4-3 and TRBJ1-5, with D maybe TRBD1 (6 bases). The CDR3 is 18 amino acids. The ends were cut back, 0 bases at V and 1 base at J, with 16 bases in the middle. Germline CDR1 is LGHNA and CDR2 is YSLEER.

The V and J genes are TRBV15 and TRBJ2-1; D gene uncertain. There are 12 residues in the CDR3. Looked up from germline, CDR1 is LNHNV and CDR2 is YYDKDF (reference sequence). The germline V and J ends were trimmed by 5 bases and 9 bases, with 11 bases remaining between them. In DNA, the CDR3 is TGTGCCACCAGCCCCCAATACGGTGAGCAGTTCTTC. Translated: CATSPQYGEQFF.

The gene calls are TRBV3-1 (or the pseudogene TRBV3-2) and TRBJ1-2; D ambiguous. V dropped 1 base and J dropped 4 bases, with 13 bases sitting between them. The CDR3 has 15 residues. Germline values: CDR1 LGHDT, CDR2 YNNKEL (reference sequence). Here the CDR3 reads CASSQGPTAGYGYTF. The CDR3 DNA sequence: TGTGCCAGCAGCCAAGGACCGACGGCCGGCTATGGCTACACCTTC.

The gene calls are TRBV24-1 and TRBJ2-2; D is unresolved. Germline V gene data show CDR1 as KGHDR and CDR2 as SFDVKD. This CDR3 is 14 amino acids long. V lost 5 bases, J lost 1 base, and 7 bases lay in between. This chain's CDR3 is CATSGSRNTGELFF. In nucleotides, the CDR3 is TGTGCCACCAGTGGGTCTAGGAACACCGGGGAGCTGTTTTTT.

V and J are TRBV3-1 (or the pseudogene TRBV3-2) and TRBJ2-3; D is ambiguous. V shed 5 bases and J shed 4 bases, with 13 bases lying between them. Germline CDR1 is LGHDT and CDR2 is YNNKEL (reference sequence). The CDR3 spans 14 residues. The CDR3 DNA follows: TGTGCCAGCAGCTCCACTACACCAGCAGATACGCAGTATTTT. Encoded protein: CASSSTTPADTQYF.

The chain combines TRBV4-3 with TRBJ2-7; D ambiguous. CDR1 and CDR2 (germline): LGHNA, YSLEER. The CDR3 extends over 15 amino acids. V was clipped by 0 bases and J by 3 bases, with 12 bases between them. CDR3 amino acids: CASSQDFSAYYEQYF. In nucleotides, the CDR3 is TGCGCCAGCAGCCAAGATTTCAGCGCGTACTACGAGCAGTACTTC.

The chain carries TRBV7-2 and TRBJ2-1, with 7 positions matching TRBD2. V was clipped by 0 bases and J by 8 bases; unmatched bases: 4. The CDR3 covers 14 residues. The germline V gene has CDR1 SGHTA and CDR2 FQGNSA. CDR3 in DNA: TGTGCCAGCAGCTTAGCAGCGGGAAGGTATGAGCAGTTCTTC. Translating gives CASSLAAGRYEQFF.

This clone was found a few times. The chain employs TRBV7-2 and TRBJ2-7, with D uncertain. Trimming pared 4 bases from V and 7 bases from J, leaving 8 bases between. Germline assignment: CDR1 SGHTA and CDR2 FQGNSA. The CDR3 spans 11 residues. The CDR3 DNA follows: TGTGCCAGCAGCTCAGAGTGGGAGCAGTACTTC. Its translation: CASSSEWEQYF.

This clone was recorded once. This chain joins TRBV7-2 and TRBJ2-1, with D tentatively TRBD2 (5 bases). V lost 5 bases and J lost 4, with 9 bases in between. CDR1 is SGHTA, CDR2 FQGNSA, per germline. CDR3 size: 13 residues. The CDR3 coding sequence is TGTGCCAGCAGCCCGAGGGCGTACAATGAGCAGTTCTTC. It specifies CASSPRAYNEQFF.

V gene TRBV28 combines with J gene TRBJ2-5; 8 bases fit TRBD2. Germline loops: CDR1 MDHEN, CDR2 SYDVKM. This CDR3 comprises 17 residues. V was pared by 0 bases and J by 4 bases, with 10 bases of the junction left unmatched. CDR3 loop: CASSLWAGGDKRETQYF. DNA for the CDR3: TGTGCCAGCAGTTTATGGGCCGGGGGGGATAAGAGAGAGACCCAGTACTTC. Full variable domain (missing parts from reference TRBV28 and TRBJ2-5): DVKVTQSSRYLVKRTGEKVFLECVQDMDHENMFWYRQDPGLGLRLIYFSYDVKMKEKGDIPEGYSVSREKKERFSLILESASTNQTSMYLCASSLWAGGDKRETQYFGPGTRLLVL.

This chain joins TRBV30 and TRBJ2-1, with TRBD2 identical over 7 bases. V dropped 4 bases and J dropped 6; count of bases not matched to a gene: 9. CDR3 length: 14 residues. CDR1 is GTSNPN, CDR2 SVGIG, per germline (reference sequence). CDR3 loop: CAWTYSGSGNEQFF. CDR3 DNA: TGTGCCTGGACCTATAGCGGGTCGGGCAATGAGCAGTTCTTC.

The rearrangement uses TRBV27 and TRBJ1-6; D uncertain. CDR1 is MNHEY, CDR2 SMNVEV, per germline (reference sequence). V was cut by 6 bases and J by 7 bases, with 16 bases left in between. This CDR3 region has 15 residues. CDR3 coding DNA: TGTGCCAGCAGCCGAGGTGGACGAGCGAATTCACCCCTCCACTTT. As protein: CASSRGGRANSPLHF.

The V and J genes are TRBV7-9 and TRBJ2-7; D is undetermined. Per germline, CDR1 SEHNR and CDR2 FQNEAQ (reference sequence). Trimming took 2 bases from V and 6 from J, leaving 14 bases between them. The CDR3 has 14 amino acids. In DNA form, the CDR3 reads TGTGCCAGCAGCTTAAGGGCTAGTGGCTCCGAGCAGTACTTC. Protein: CASSLRASGSEQYF.

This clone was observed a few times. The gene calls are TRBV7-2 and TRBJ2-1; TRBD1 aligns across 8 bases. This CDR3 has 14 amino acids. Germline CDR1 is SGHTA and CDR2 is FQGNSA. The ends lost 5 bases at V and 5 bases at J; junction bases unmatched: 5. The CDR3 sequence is CASSTRTGNNEQFF. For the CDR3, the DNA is TGTGCCAGCAGCACAAGGACAGGGAACAATGAGCAGTTCTTC.